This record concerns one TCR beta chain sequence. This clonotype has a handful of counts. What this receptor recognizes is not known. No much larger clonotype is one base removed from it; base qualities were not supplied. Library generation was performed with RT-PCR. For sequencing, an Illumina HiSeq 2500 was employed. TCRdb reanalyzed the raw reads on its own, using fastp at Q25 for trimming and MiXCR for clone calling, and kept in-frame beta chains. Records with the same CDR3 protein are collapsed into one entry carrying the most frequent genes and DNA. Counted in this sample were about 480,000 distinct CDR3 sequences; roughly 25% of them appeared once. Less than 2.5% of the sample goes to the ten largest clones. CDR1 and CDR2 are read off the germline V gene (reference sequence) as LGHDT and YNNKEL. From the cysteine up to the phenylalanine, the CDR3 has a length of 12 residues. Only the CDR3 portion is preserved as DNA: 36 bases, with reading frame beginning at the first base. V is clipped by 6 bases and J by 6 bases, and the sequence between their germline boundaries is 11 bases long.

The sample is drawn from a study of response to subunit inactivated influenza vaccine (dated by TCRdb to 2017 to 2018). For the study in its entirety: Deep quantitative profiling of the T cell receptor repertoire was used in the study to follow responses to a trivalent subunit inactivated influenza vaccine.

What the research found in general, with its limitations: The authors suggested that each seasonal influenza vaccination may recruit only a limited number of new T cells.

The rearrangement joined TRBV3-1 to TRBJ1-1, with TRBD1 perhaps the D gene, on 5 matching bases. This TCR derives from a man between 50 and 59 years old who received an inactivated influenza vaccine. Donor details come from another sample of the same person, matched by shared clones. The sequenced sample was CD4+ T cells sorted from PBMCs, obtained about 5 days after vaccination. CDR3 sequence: CASSIRGAEAFF. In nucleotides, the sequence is TGTGCCAGCAGTATCCGGGGGGCTGAAGCTTTCTTT.